These T cell receptor beta chains were read from a single sample in a study of cytotoxic CD8 clonotypes in ibrutinib-treated CLL. Libraries were prepared by immunoSEQ multiplex PCR; TCRdb keeps only in-frame clonotypes and omits some of them. The sample holds 20,000 to 25,000 clones; over 65% are singletons and the top ten take about half. Source: PBMCs, taken after 12 months of ibrutinib treatment. The receptor source for this set is a human donor with chronic lymphocytic leukemia. The CDR3 runs from the conserved cysteine through the conserved F or W.

J gene,V gene,CDR3 protein
TRBJ2-3,TRBV28,CASSPILPTDTQYF
TRBJ2-2,TRBV7-2,CASSLGGTGELFF
TRBJ1-3,TRBV2,CASRATSSGNTIYF
TRBJ1-5,TRBV5-6,CASSLYGASNQPQHF
TRBJ1-1,TRBV30,CAWRLKGVDTEAFF
TRBJ1-3,TRBV14,CACGSNSGNTIYF
TRBJ1-2,TRBV6-6,CASSSTDGYTF
TRBJ1-1,TRBV19,CASRQGQMNTEAFF
TRBJ1-2,TRBV9,CASTRQGGSFDYGYTF
TRBJ1-1,TRBV6-5,CASSYSGGTGNTEAFF
TRBJ1-1,TRBV19,CASSSGGLMNTEAFF
TRBJ1-5,TRBV19,CASRLQVNQPQHF
TRBJ1-3,TRBV29-1,CSGGQGNTIYF
TRBJ2-7,TRBV21-1,CASSKVGRGYGQYF
TRBJ2-2,TRBV4-1,CASTRGGGGSFTGELFF
TRBJ2-7,TRBV6-1,CASSEIAGGMSYEQYF
TRBJ2-1,TRBV5-1,CASSLAGTGLGEQFF
TRBJ1-4,TRBV4-1,CASSQDRDSGIEKLFF
TRBJ2-6,TRBV5-1,CASSFYPDGNSGANVLTF
TRBJ2-5,TRBV9,CASSVEVVSETQYF
TRBJ1-1,TRBV18,CASSPDDRTEAFF
TRBJ2-7,TRBV28,CASRGQVYEQYF
TRBJ2-3,TRBV7-9,CASSLPGGRTDTQYF
TRBJ2-5,TRBV4-1,CASSQTGLGATQYF
TRBJ1-1,TRBV18,CASSPPHSRLEAFF
TRBJ2-2,TRBV6-6,CASSVAGGPTGELFF
TRBJ2-2,TRBV5-4,CASSRNSGRNTGELFF
TRBJ1-4,TRBV7-6,CASSLEGGEKLFF
TRBJ2-5,TRBV19,CASSISAGGQETQYF